One sample yielded the 26 T cell receptor beta chains listed below, sequenced in a study of blood T cell repertoires in COVID-19. Measured with immunoSEQ multiplex PCR; TCRdb has only the in-frame clones, and not every one. The sample yields over 110,000 clones, approximately 90% seen once. The specimen was peripheral blood. These TCRs come from a human donor in a cohort sampled during active COVID-19.

This clone showed up just once. The V call is TRBV7-9, the J call TRBJ2-2, with D possibly being TRBD1 (5 bases). CDR1 is SEHNR and CDR2 is FQNEAQ in the germline V gene (reference sequence). V lost 1 base and J lost 1, with 10 bases in between. The CDR3 is made up of 16 amino acids. The DNA for the CDR3 is TGTGCCAGCAGCTTAGAGGGGCTACTGAACACCGGGGAGCTGTTTTTT. Its protein product is CASSLEGLLNTGELFF.

The chain has TRBV6-5 and TRBJ2-1, with 11 bases aligning to TRBD2. This CDR3 region has 13 residues. The ends lost 10 bases at V and 6 bases at J; junction bases unmatched: 5. Germline loops: CDR1 MNHEY, CDR2 SVGAGI. The CDR3 here is CATWGLAANEQFF. For the CDR3, the DNA is TGTGCCACCTGGGGACTAGCGGCCAATGAGCAGTTCTTC.

The chain joins TRBV20-1 to TRBJ2-3, with 7 bases matching TRBD2. CDR1 is DFQATT and CDR2 is SNEGSKA in the germline V gene (reference sequence). After removal of 3 bases from V and 6 bases from J, the junction contained 3 bases not matched to a gene. The CDR3 length is 12 residues. Here the CDR3 reads CSASFGGDTQYF. In DNA, the CDR3 is TGCAGTGCTAGTTTCGGGGGGGATACGCAGTATTTT.

The chain couples TRBV6-1 to TRBJ1-4; D uncertain. Germline CDR1 MNHNS, CDR2 SASEGT. The CDR3 extends over 13 amino acids. Trimming stripped 0 bases from V and 8 bases from J, with 7 bases between. DNA of the CDR3: TGTGCCAGCAGTGAAGCAGGGAGGGAAAAACTGTTTTTT. Residues: CASSEAGREKLFF.

This rearrangement joins TRBV5-1 to TRBJ1-1, with a weak D call TRBD1 (6 bases). The V gene lost 3 bases and the J gene lost 1 base, with 10 bases spanning the gap. This CDR3 spans 14 amino acids. The germline V gene has CDR1 SGHRS and CDR2 YFSETQ. The CDR3 sequence is CASSYQQGNTEAFF. The CDR3 DNA reads TGCGCCAGCAGCTACCAACAGGGGAACACTGAAGCTTTCTTT.

The chain is built from TRBV5-1 and TRBJ1-4; no clear D gene. Trimming pared 1 base from V and 5 bases from J, leaving 9 bases between. The CDR3 spans 14 residues. The V gene's germline CDR1 is SGHRS and CDR2 YFSETQ. Here the CDR3 reads CASSLFAGNEKLFF. Written as DNA, the CDR3 is TGCGCCAGCAGCTTGTTTGCCGGGAATGAAAAACTGTTTTTT.

The V and J genes are TRBV12-5 and TRBJ2-5; tentatively, D is TRBD1 (5 bases). Germline V gene data show CDR1 as LGHNT and CDR2 as FRNRAP. The V end was cut by 3 bases, the J end by 9 bases, with 11 bases between. The CDR3 contains 12 residues. The chain's CDR3 is CASGLPDSPQYF. The CDR3 DNA sequence: TGTGCTAGTGGTTTACCCGACAGTCCCCAGTACTTC.

The chain uses TRBV5-4 and TRBJ2-7, with D possibly being TRBD2 (5 bases). The CDR3 spans 15 residues. Trimming stripped 0 bases from V and 7 bases from J, with 17 bases between. Germline CDR1 SGHNT, CDR2 YYREEE (reference sequence). The CDR3 is CASSLVGMVEGEQYF. Written as DNA, the CDR3 is TGTGCCAGCAGCTTGGTAGGGATGGTCGAGGGAGAGCAGTACTTC.

The chain couples TRBV6-5 to TRBJ2-7; 11 bases match TRBD2. Germline CDR1 MNHEY, CDR2 SVGAGI. This CDR3 is 16 amino acids long. V was clipped by 0 bases and J by 0 bases; unmatched bases: 1. CDR3 amino acids: CASSYSLAGGSYEQYF. CDR3 DNA: TGTGCCAGCAGTTACTCTCTAGCGGGGGGCTCCTACGAGCAGTACTTC.

V is TRBV27 and J is TRBJ2-2; 7 nucleotides match TRBD2. CDR1 is MNHEY and CDR2 is SMNVEV in the germline V gene (reference sequence). After removal of 7 bases from V and 7 bases from J, the junction contained 21 bases not matched to a gene. This CDR3 region has 18 residues. In DNA form, the CDR3 reads TGTGCCAGCACCCTTCCCCATGGGGGGGGAGAGTCCCGCGGGGAGCTGTTTTTT. Its translation: CASTLPHGGGESRGELFF.

This chain uses TRBV19 with TRBJ2-5; 10 bases fit TRBD2. Looked up from germline, CDR1 is LNHDA and CDR2 is SQIVND (reference sequence). The J segment lost 5 bases and the V segment lost 5 bases, leaving 8 bases of the junction unmatched. The CDR3 spans 15 residues. This CDR3 is CASSLPGLAKETQYF. The CDR3 DNA is TGTGCCAGTAGTTTACCGGGACTAGCGAAGGAGACCCAGTACTTC.

The V and J genes are TRBV29-1 and TRBJ2-5; D might be TRBD2 (7 bases). The V end was cut by 0 bases, the J end by 5 bases, with 13 bases between. CDR1 SQVTM and CDR2 ANQGSEA come from the germline V gene. This CDR3 is 14 amino acids long. CDR3 residues: CSVEDGRGVETQYF. CDR3 DNA: TGCAGCGTTGAAGATGGGAGGGGGGTGGAGACCCAGTACTTC.

The chain uses TRBV6-5 and TRBJ1-3, with D maybe TRBD1 (6 bases). This CDR3 region has 16 residues. V lost 2 bases and J lost 0, with 11 bases in between. Germline-derived CDR1 and CDR2 are MNHEY and SVGAGI. The CDR3 bases are TGTGCCAGCAGTTACAACAGGGTGTCCTCTGGAAACACCATATATTTT. Amino acid sequence: CASSYNRVSSGNTIYF.

The CDR3 spells CASSYSGTGGWNEQFF. CDR3 in DNA: TGTGCCAGCAGTTACTCCGGGACAGGGGGTTGGAATGAGCAGTTCTTC. This rearrangement joins TRBV6-5 to TRBJ2-1; 11 nucleotides agree with TRBD1. J gave up 7 bases and V 0 bases, and 5 bases lay outside the gene matches. The CDR3 extends over 16 amino acids. The V gene's germline CDR1 is MNHEY and CDR2 SVGAGI.

The chain carries TRBV14 and TRBJ1-2, with 7 bases fitting TRBD1. The CDR3 has 15 amino acids. Trimming at V came to 3 bases and at J to 5 bases, leaving 9 bases not matched to a gene. From germline, CDR1 is SGHDN and CDR2 FVKESK. The CDR3: CASSQPGQRLYGYTF. The CDR3 region has the DNA TGTGCCAGCAGCCAGCCGGGACAGCGCCTTTATGGCTACACCTTC.

The genes are TRBV9 and TRBJ1-4, with D possibly TRBD1 on 5 matching bases. Trimming cost V 7 bases and J 5 bases, with 12 bases left between them. The CDR3 contains 13 residues. From germline, CDR1 is SGDLS and CDR2 YYNGEE. The CDR3 region is CASGGIENEKLFF. The DNA for the CDR3 is TGTGCCAGCGGGGGGATTGAGAATGAAAAACTGTTTTTT. The full variable domain, with the rest looked up from reference TRBV9 and TRBJ1-4, is DSGVTQTPKHLITATGQRVTLRCSPRSGDLSVYWYQQSLDQGLQFLIQYYNGEERAKGNILERFSAQQFPDLHSELNLSSLELGDSALYFCASGGIENEKLFFGSGTQLSVL.

This sequence joins TRBV5-1 and TRBJ2-6; perhaps TRBD2 as D (5 bases). Trimming took 0 bases from V and 4 from J, leaving 8 bases between them. The length of the CDR3 is 15 residues. The V gene's germline CDR1 is SGHRS and CDR2 YFSETQ. This chain's CDR3 is CASSLGGPGANVLTF. CDR3 in DNA: TGCGCCAGCAGCTTGGGCGGGCCCGGGGCCAACGTCCTGACTTTC.

J is TRBJ1-4 and V is TRBV19; 9 bases agree with TRBD1. J was trimmed by 8 bases and V by 5 bases; bases with no gene match: 3. Germline CDR1 and CDR2: LNHDA and SQIVND (reference sequence). The CDR3 sequence is 13 residues long. The CDR3 region has the DNA TGTGCCAGTAGTTTCGGGACAGGGGAAAAACTGTTTTTT. It encodes CASSFGTGEKLFF. The whole variable domain, remainder taken from reference TRBV19 and TRBJ1-4, is DGGITQSPKYLFRKEGQNVTLSCEQNLNHDAMYWYRQDPGQGLRLIYYSQIVNDFQKGDIAEGYSVSREKKESFPLTVTSAQKNPTAFYLCASSFGTGEKLFFGSGTQLSVL.

CDR3 sequence: CASSLATGNTEAFF. The CDR3 DNA reads TGTGCCAGCAGCTTAGCGACGGGGAACACTGAAGCTTTCTTT. The chain links TRBV7-2 to TRBJ1-1; D gene unclear. CDR3 length: 14 amino acids. V lost 0 bases, J lost 1 base, and 6 bases lay in between. Per the germline V gene, CDR1 is SGHTA and CDR2 is FQGNSA.

The rearrangement links TRBV27 to TRBJ2-2; 11 nucleotides match TRBD1. The germline V gene encodes CDR1 MNHEY and CDR2 SMNVEV (reference sequence). There are 16 residues in the CDR3. V trimming: 3 bases; J trimming: 5 bases; junction bases outside the gene matches: 5. CDR3 protein: CASSFVGTGGTGELFF. The CDR3 nucleotides read TGTGCCAGCAGTTTTGTCGGGACAGGGGGTACCGGGGAGCTGTTTTTT.

The J gene is TRBJ1-1, the V gene TRBV5-1, with TRBD1 as a possible D gene (5 bases). This CDR3 comprises 16 residues. Between the trimmed V and J ends, which lost 4 bases and 3 bases, there was a span of 19 bases. The germline V gene has CDR1 SGHRS and CDR2 YFSETQ. This CDR3 reads CASSPRLGQGDTEAFF. CDR3 DNA sequence: TGCGCCAGCAGCCCACGCCTGGGGCAGGGTGACACTGAAGCTTTCTTT. Combining the CDR3 with reference TRBV5-1 and TRBJ1-1 gives the whole variable domain KAGVTQTPRYLIKTRGQQVTLSCSPISGHRSVSWYQQTPGQGLQFLFEYFSETQRNKGNFPGRFSGRQFSNSRSEMNVSTLELGDSALYLCASSPRLGQGDTEAFFGQGTRLTVV.

The rearrangement joins TRBV7-6 to TRBJ1-1; D possibly corresponds to TRBD1 (5 bases). CDR1 SGHVS and CDR2 FNYEAQ come from the germline V gene. Trimming shortened V by 1 base and J by 3 bases, and 9 bases separated the two germline ends. This CDR3 spans 14 amino acids. The CDR3 DNA reads TGTGCCAGCAGCTTAGAAGGGGCCGACACTGAAGCTTTCTTT. Encoded protein: CASSLEGADTEAFF.

The chain carries TRBV5-1 and TRBJ2-1, with D perhaps TRBD1 (6 bases). The germline CDR1 and CDR2 sequences are SGHRS and YFSETQ. V was clipped by 6 bases and J by 2 bases, with 9 bases between them. This CDR3 comprises 13 residues. The CDR3, as DNA: TGCGCCAGCACTGACAGGCCCTACAATGAGCAGTTCTTC. This gives the protein CASTDRPYNEQFF.

V gene TRBV2 combines with J gene TRBJ2-7; a weak D match, TRBD2 (5 bases). The V gene lost 1 base and the J gene lost 1 base, with 17 bases spanning the gap. CDR3 size: 17 residues. Germline V CDR1 and CDR2: SNHLY, FYNNEI. This chain's CDR3 is CASSEDRPSLVSYEQYF. The CDR3 nucleotides are TGTGCCAGCAGTGAAGATCGGCCTAGCCTAGTATCCTACGAGCAGTACTTC. The full variable domain, in which reference TRBV2 and TRBJ2-7 provide the parts outside the CDR3, is EPEVTQTPSHQVTQMGQEVILRCVPISNHLYFYWYRQILGQKVEFLVSFYNNEISEKSEIFDDQFSVERPDGSNFTLKIRSTKLEDSAMYFCASSEDRPSLVSYEQYFGPGTRLTVT.

This clone was seen just once. CDR3 nucleotides: TGTGCCAGCAGCTTTCGGGGAGATCAGCCCCAGCATTTT. Encoded protein: CASSFRGDQPQHF. The chain recombines TRBV7-2 with TRBJ1-5; no clear D gene. The CDR3 has 13 amino acids. V gave up 3 bases and J gave up 5 bases, with 8 bases separating them. Per germline, CDR1 SGHTA and CDR2 FQGNSA.

V and J are TRBV18 and TRBJ2-5, with D possibly being TRBD1 (6 bases). The CDR3 covers 14 residues. Trimming left V 0 bases short and J 1 base short, with 6 bases between. CDR1 KGHSH and CDR2 LQKENI come from the germline V gene. In nucleotides, the CDR3 is TGTGCCAGCTCACCACCGACAGGCCAAGAGACCCAGTACTTC. Its protein is CASSPPTGQETQYF.